This T cell receptor (beta chain) originates from a study of beta chain features in type 1 diabetes. The isolated RNA, all of it, was reverse transcribed, so expressed TCRB transcripts were what got sequenced. Data came from immunoSEQ multiplex PCR; TCRdb stores just in-frame clones and leaves some out. The repertoire has 600,000 to 700,000 clones, 13% of them found once; the top ten carry about 0.02%. V lost 4 bases to trimming and J lost 0 bases, with 9 bases between them. The germline V gene has CDR1 ENHRY and CDR2 SYGVKD. This CDR3 is 14 amino acids long. Study conclusions and caveats: Patients showed naive, central memory and Treg TCRB repertoires that appeared more similar than those of healthy donors. Type 1 diabetes patients had TCRB CDR3s that were shorter (moderately but significantly so) in all four CD4+ subsets. Individuals with type 1 diabetes displayed fewer insertions and more deletions at VDJ junctions.

A word on this clone: The antigen remains unidentified.

Via the markers CD45RO/CCR7/CD25/CD127/CD95/CD27, stem cell-like memory, regulatory, central memory and naive CD4+ cells were sorted. The sequence was collected from a man aged 18 to 30 with type 1 diabetes. V and J are TRBV10-3 and TRBJ1-2; D call uncertain. Material for sequencing was naive CD4+ T cells from blood. The CDR3 DNA sequence: TGTGCCATCAGTGCCCCCCGGGCTAACTATGGCTACACCTTC. Translated, it gives CAISAPRANYGYTF.